The next 30 T cell receptor beta chains were all read from a single sample in a study of liver allograft versus peripheral blood T cells. At the level of the study: Liver transplant recipients had T cell receptor repertoires compared between transplanted liver and peripheral blood.

TCRdb processed the reads anew with MiXCR; each CDR3 protein has one entry. The table lists around 17,000 distinct CDR3 sequences, more than 20% of them singletons. The receptors derive from a human patient who had a liver transplant. T cells may partly derive from the graft donor.

The chain links TRBV14 to TRBJ2-1; tentatively, D is TRBD1 (6 bases). Germline values: CDR1 SGHDN, CDR2 FVKESK. Trimming left V 4 bases short and J 9 bases short, with 13 bases between. The CDR3 spans 13 residues. The DNA of the CDR3 is TGTGCCAGCAGCCGTGGGGGCTGGGGTGAGCAGTTCTTC. This codes for CASSRGGWGEQFF.

This clonotype turned up a few times. The chain uses TRBV7-2 and TRBJ1-2, with D possibly TRBD1 on 5 matching bases. Per the germline V gene, CDR1 is SGHTA and CDR2 is FQGNSA. The V end was cut by 5 bases, the J end by 8 bases, with 15 bases between. The CDR3 loop spans 13 amino acids. This CDR3 is CASSPGTGRGYTF. DNA for the CDR3: TGTGCCAGCAGCCCCGGGACCGGACGGGGCTACACCTTC.

V and J are TRBV20-1 and TRBJ2-7; the match to TRBD2 covers 11 bases. The CDR3 covers 15 residues. The germline CDR1 and CDR2 sequences are DFQATT and SNEGSKA (reference sequence). The trim removed 2 bases at V and 2 bases at J, leaving 5 bases unmatched. CDR3 sequence reads: CSARSGTSGTYEQYF. The DNA of the CDR3 is TGCAGTGCTAGATCCGGGACTAGCGGAACCTACGAGCAGTACTTC.

In the case of this clonotype: This sequence may be a read error, since a much larger clone differs from it by one base. The rearrangement links TRBV19 to TRBJ2-7, with a weak D call TRBD2 (6 bases). Between the trimmed V and J ends, which lost 6 bases and 3 bases, there was a span of 18 bases. This CDR3 has 15 residues. In germline, CDR1 is LNHDA, CDR2 SQIVND (reference sequence). CDR3 DNA: TGTGCCAGTAGCCTGGCGGGGAGAGGGTTCTACGAGCAGTACTTC. It encodes CASSLAGRGFYEQYF.

The V call is TRBV6-2 or TRBV6-3, the J call TRBJ2-7; 8 bases are shared with TRBD1. The V and J ends lost 6 bases and 0 bases, in that order; junction bases with no gene match: 4. Per the germline V gene, CDR1 is MNHEY and CDR2 is SVGEGT. This CDR3 is 14 amino acids long. Here the CDR3 DNA reads TGTGCCAGCAGCCGGACAGGGAGCTCCTACGAGCAGTACTTC. Translation: CASSRTGSSYEQYF.

The rearrangement uses TRBV5-5 and TRBJ1-1, with D possibly matching TRBD1 (6 bases). Germline-derived CDR1 and CDR2 are SGHKS and YYEKEE (reference sequence). CDR3 size: 13 residues. V lost 4 bases and J lost 3, with 10 bases in between. The CDR3 is CASSTRGDTEAFF. The CDR3 DNA sequence: TGTGCCAGCAGCACCAGGGGTGACACTGAAGCTTTCTTT.

V is TRBV28 and J is TRBJ2-2, with D uncertain. Per germline, CDR1 MDHEN and CDR2 SYDVKM. The CDR3 runs 16 residues. The germline V and J ends were trimmed by 7 bases and 1 base, with 16 bases remaining between them. The CDR3, as DNA: TGTGCCAGCATCACCCCGAGGTTACTGAACACCGGGGAGCTGTTTTTT. It yields the protein CASITPRLLNTGELFF. Combining the CDR3 with reference TRBV28 and TRBJ2-2 gives the whole variable domain DVKVTQSSRYLVKRTGEKVFLECVQDMDHENMFWYRQDPGLGLRLIYFSYDVKMKEKGDIPEGYSVSREKKERFSLILESASTNQTSMYLCASITPRLLNTGELFFGEGSRLTVL.

The chain uses TRBV20-1 and TRBJ2-1; a possible D gene is TRBD2 (6 bases). Germline assignment: CDR1 DFQATT and CDR2 SNEGSKA (reference sequence). This CDR3 is 14 amino acids long. Trimming stripped 2 bases from V and 8 bases from J, with 16 bases between. CDR3 bases: TGCAGTGCTAGATTTTACCTCGGGAGCGATGAGCAGTTCTTC. It is translated as CSARFYLGSDEQFF.

This clonotype has ten or more counts. The V gene is TRBV28, the J gene TRBJ2-1; D not resolved. The V and J ends lost 5 bases and 2 bases respectively, with 1 base between them. The CDR3 runs 11 residues. The germline V gene has CDR1 MDHEN and CDR2 SYDVKM. CDR3 amino acids: CASSAYNEQFF. The CDR3 DNA follows: TGTGCCAGCAGTGCCTACAATGAGCAGTTCTTC.

The chain uses TRBV9 and TRBJ2-7, with 8 bases that match TRBD1. The CDR3 contains 15 residues. The J segment lost 2 bases and the V segment lost 4 bases, leaving 8 bases of the junction unmatched. Germline V lookup: CDR1 SGDLS, CDR2 YYNGEE. This CDR3 is CASSPEGQVPYEQYF. In nucleotides, the CDR3 is TGTGCCAGCAGCCCAGAGGGACAGGTGCCCTACGAGCAGTACTTC.

The chain is built from TRBV25-1 and TRBJ2-3, with D possibly being TRBD1 (6 bases). Germline CDR1 reads MGHDK; CDR2 reads SYGVNS. The CDR3 consists of 15 residues. The germline V and J ends were trimmed by 4 bases and 1 base, with 12 bases remaining between them. The CDR3 DNA sequence: TGTGCCAGCAGTGTCCCAGGGGTCGGCACAGATACGCAGTATTTT. It specifies CASSVPGVGTDTQYF.

This clonotype is medium-sized by share. V and J are TRBV7-2 and TRBJ1-2; D not resolved. Trimming pared 5 bases from V and 5 bases from J, leaving 18 bases between. This CDR3 region has 15 residues. CDR1 SGHTA and CDR2 FQGNSA come from the germline V gene. The CDR3 region has the DNA TGTGCCAGCAGCCCAATAGGCCCCTCGAGGTATGGCTACACCTTC. It is translated as CASSPIGPSRYGYTF. Complete variable domain (other parts from reference TRBV7-2 and TRBJ1-2): GAGVSQSPSNKVTEKGKDVELRCDPISGHTALYWYRQSLGQGLEFLIYFQGNSAPDKSGLPSDRFSAERTGGSVSTLTIQRTQQEDSAVYLCASSPIGPSRYGYTFGSGTRLTVV.

The V gene is TRBV20-1, the J gene TRBJ1-1; 10 bases are a match to TRBD1. The CDR3 runs to 16 residues. J lost 4 bases, V lost 0 bases, and 8 bases had no gene match. Germline lookup yields CDR1 DFQATT and CDR2 SNEGSKA (reference sequence). CDR3 protein: CSARDGLDRGGTEAFF. As DNA, the CDR3 is TGCAGTGCTAGAGATGGTTTGGACAGGGGGGGCACTGAAGCTTTCTTT.

This chain joins TRBV7-3 and TRBJ2-1, with D maybe TRBD1 (6 bases). V lost 5 bases and J lost 0, with 17 bases in between. The CDR3 consists of 17 residues. The germline V gene has CDR1 SGHTA and CDR2 FQGTGA. The CDR3 DNA reads as TGTGCCAGCAGCCACCTCCAGGGGCTTAGCTCCTACAATGAGCAGTTCTTC. It yields the protein CASSHLQGLSSYNEQFF.

The chain employs TRBV30 and TRBJ1-5, with 7 bases fitting TRBD1. V lost 2 bases to trimming and J lost 3 bases; unmatched junction nucleotides: 10. The CDR3 totals 16 residues. CDR1 is GTSNPN, CDR2 SVGIG, per germline (reference sequence). CDR3 region: CAWSTLGGSINQPQHF. The CDR3 DNA is TGTGCCTGGAGTACCCTAGGGGGCAGTATCAATCAGCCCCAGCATTTT. Combining the CDR3 with reference TRBV30 and TRBJ1-5 gives the whole variable domain SQTIHQWPATLVQPVGSPLSLECTVEGTSNPNLYWYRQAAGRGLQLLFYSVGIGQISSEVPQNLSASRPQDRQFILSSKKLLLSDSGFYLCAWSTLGGSINQPQHFGDGTRLSIL.

This clonotype is medium-sized in the sample. This chain connects TRBV6-2 or TRBV6-3 to TRBJ1-1, with D perhaps matching TRBD1 (6 bases). CDR3 size: 15 residues. Trimming removed 5 bases from V and 1 base from J, with 14 bases in between. Germline lookup yields CDR1 MNHEY and CDR2 SVGEGT. CDR3 DNA: TGTGCCAGCAGTCCCCACAGGGATGAGAACACTGAAGCTTTCTTT. Translating gives CASSPHRDENTEAFF.

In its sample, this clonotype was seen once. A read error may explain this, as a much larger clone is one base away. This sequence joins TRBV18 and TRBJ1-6; no firm D call. Trimming pared 2 bases from V and 7 bases from J, leaving 12 bases between. This CDR3 spans 15 amino acids. The germline V gene encodes CDR1 KGHSH and CDR2 LQKENI. The CDR3 region is CASSPDVVGNSPLHF. CDR3 coding DNA: TGTGCCAGCTCACCAGATGTGGTAGGGAATTCACCCCTCCACTTT.

The CDR3 here is CASSPWQGRGNYNSPLHF. The CDR3 nucleotides are TGTGCCAGCAGTCCCTGGCAGGGCAGGGGGAACTATAATTCACCCCTCCACTTT. The gene calls are TRBV27 and TRBJ1-6, with 7 bases identical to TRBD1. The germline CDR1 and CDR2 sequences are MNHEY and SMNVEV (reference sequence). The J segment lost 3 bases and the V segment lost 5 bases, leaving 13 bases of the junction unmatched. The CDR3 length is 18 residues.

This sequence joins TRBV27 and TRBJ2-7; 8 positions agree with TRBD1. The junction had 14 bases not matched to a gene; V was cut back by 2 bases and J by 2 bases. Germline CDR1 is MNHEY and CDR2 is SMNVEV (reference sequence). The CDR3 totals 18 residues. The CDR3 region is CASSLGQGRGVGAYEQYF. In nucleotides, the CDR3 is TGTGCCAGCAGTTTAGGACAGGGTCGGGGCGTCGGGGCCTACGAGCAGTACTTC.

A few counts support this clonotype. The rearrangement uses TRBV19 and TRBJ1-1, with D perhaps TRBD1 (5 bases). Germline lookup yields CDR1 LNHDA and CDR2 SQIVND (reference sequence). V was shortened by 5 bases and J by 4 bases, with 11 bases between the two germline ends. The CDR3 totals 13 residues. The CDR3 DNA sequence: TGTGCCAGTAGTCAGGGTTTGGGCACTGAAGCTTTCTTT. Its translation is CASSQGLGTEAFF.

This clonotype was observed a few times. The CDR3 loop reads CASSWGVSNSPLHF. The CDR3 bases are TGTGCCAGCAGCTGGGGGGTCTCTAATTCACCCCTCCACTTT. The gene calls are TRBV5-4 and TRBJ1-6; TRBD1 might be the D (5 bases). V was trimmed by 3 bases and J by 6 bases, leaving 10 bases between them. Germline V gene sequence: CDR1 SGHNT, CDR2 YYREEE (reference sequence). The CDR3 loop spans 14 amino acids.

There are a few counts of this clonotype. The chain is built from TRBV18 and TRBJ1-3; tentative D call: TRBD1 (5 bases). In germline, CDR1 is KGHSH, CDR2 LQKENI. Trimming took 2 bases from V and 0 from J, leaving 5 bases between them. The CDR3 is 14 residues long. DNA of the CDR3: TGTGCCAGCTCACCAGGGGCCTCTGGAAACACCATATATTTT. Protein: CASSPGASGNTIYF.

Within the sample, this clonotype is medium-sized. The chain has TRBV10-3 and TRBJ1-2; a weak D match, TRBD1 (6 bases). V lost 0 bases and J lost 8, with 16 bases in between. The CDR3 sequence is 15 residues long. Germline-derived CDR1 and CDR2 are ENHRY and SYGVKD. The CDR3 spells CAISESSGAQEGYTF. In DNA form, the CDR3 reads TGTGCCATCAGTGAGTCCTCAGGGGCGCAGGAGGGCTACACCTTC.

This clonotype has only a few counts. The chain recombines TRBV6-2 or TRBV6-3 with TRBJ1-5; D is possibly TRBD1 (6 bases). This CDR3 comprises 16 residues. V was clipped by 7 bases and J by 5 bases, with 21 bases between them. Germline V gene lookup returns CDR1 MNHEY and CDR2 SVGEGT. The CDR3 DNA reads as TGTGCCAGCAATCCACTAAGGACAGTGAAGCATCAGCCCCAGCATTTT. Translated: CASNPLRTVKHQPQHF.

This clonotype has only a few counts. The V and J genes are TRBV29-1 and TRBJ2-3; 7 nucleotides match TRBD1. Germline trimming cut 6 bases from V and 0 bases from J; bases unmatched to any gene: 9. The germline CDR1 and CDR2 sequences are SQVTM and ANQGSEA. The CDR3 runs 15 residues. In DNA, the CDR3 is TGCAGCGTCACCGGGACAGCCACTAGCACAGATACGCAGTATTTT. As protein: CSVTGTATSTDTQYF.

About this clonotype: Since the CDR3 does not end with the conserved phenylalanine or tryptophan, this likely comes from a read error. The rearrangement uses TRBV19 and TRBJ2-1; possible D gene TRBD1, 7 bases. Germline-derived CDR1 and CDR2 are LNHDA and SQIVND (reference sequence). The CDR3 loop spans 15 amino acids. Trimming took off 2 bases at V and 7 bases at J, with 15 bases between the two ends. This CDR3 is CASSILGSGGNEQFL. DNA for the CDR3: TGTGCCAGTAGTATACTGGGGTCAGGGGGGAATGAGCAGTTCTTA.

V is TRBV6-6 and J is TRBJ2-5, with 7 bases identical to TRBD1. With V trimmed by 6 bases and J by 1 base, 8 bases remained unmatched. In germline, CDR1 is MNHNY, CDR2 SVGAGI (reference sequence). There are 15 residues in the CDR3. The CDR3 nucleotides read TGTGCCAGCAGCGAATCAACAGGGGTCCAAGAGACCCAGTACTTC. It codes for CASSESTGVQETQYF.

Only a few counts were recorded for this clonotype. The chain couples TRBV6-5 to TRBJ2-7; 9 bases align to TRBD1. Germline V gene lookup returns CDR1 MNHEY and CDR2 SVGAGI. The CDR3 is 16 amino acids. Losses at the gene ends were 4 bases for V and 0 bases for J; bases not matched to a gene: 7. The CDR3 DNA reads as TGTGCCAGCAGTTCCTGGGGGACAGGGAGCTCCTACGAGCAGTACTTC. It specifies CASSSWGTGSSYEQYF.

V usage is TRBV20-1 and J usage is TRBJ1-6; TRBD1 matches at 7 bases. This CDR3 spans 17 amino acids. J lost 5 bases, V lost 2 bases, and 12 bases had no gene match. Germline CDR1 DFQATT, CDR2 SNEGSKA (reference sequence). The CDR3 loop is CSARITEGQINNSPLHF. In DNA, the CDR3 is TGCAGTGCTAGAATAACCGAGGGACAGATTAATAATTCACCCCTCCACTTT.

This clonotype is medium-sized. This chain connects TRBV19 to TRBJ2-7; 11 nucleotides align to TRBD2. The CDR3 is made up of 14 amino acids. Per germline, CDR1 LNHDA and CDR2 SQIVND (reference sequence). Trimming removed 4 bases from V and 1 base from J; junction bases left unmatched: 0. The CDR3 reads CASSRLAGSYEQYF. CDR3 coding DNA: TGTGCCAGTAGTAGACTAGCGGGGTCCTACGAGCAGTACTTC. The full variable domain, in which reference TRBV19 and TRBJ2-7 provide the parts outside the CDR3, is DGGITQSPKYLFRKEGQNVTLSCEQNLNHDAMYWYRQDPGQGLRLIYYSQIVNDFQKGDIAEGYSVSREKKESFPLTVTSAQKNPTAFYLCASSRLAGSYEQYFGPGTRLTVT.